This T cell receptor (beta chain) originates from a study of shared clonotypes between healthy human individuals. Background on the study: Sampling drew on donors who were a couple of women and three men aged 18 to 49.

Replicate PCRs run on sorted subsets employed about 220 ng DNA, roughly 30,000 T cell genomes. Sequencing used immunoSEQ multiplex PCR; TCRdb keeps in-frame clones, though not all of them. The sample has roughly 700,000 clones, over 65% seen once; the top ten hold 1.5% to 2%. The CDR3 spans 14 residues. V lost 4 bases to trimming and J lost 7 bases, with 17 bases between them. In germline, CDR1 is SGHDT, CDR2 YYEEEE. The chain links TRBV5-6 to TRBJ1-1; D is undetermined. The TCR sequence derives from a woman aged 25-40 years in good health. Sequenced material: memory CD4+ T cells sorted from blood. Noted subset: CD45RA-negative fraction. The CDR3 is CASSPLVVGSEAFF. The CDR3 DNA reads TGTGCCAGCAGCCCTTTGGTAGTGGGCAGTGAAGCTTTCTTT.